This paragraph covers one T cell receptor (beta chain) sequence. This sample is drawn from a study of blood T cell repertoires in COVID-19. This table comes from immunoSEQ multiplex PCR, and its TCRdb copy is limited to in-frame clones, with some not included. The top ten hold just over 7% of the sample, which has hundreds of thousands of clones, approximately 86% seen once. This CDR3 spans 16 amino acids. CDR1 and CDR2 from the germline V gene are SGHAT and FQNNGV. Trimming removed 5 bases from V and 6 bases from J; junction bases left unmatched: 10. Material: peripheral blood. This TCR came from a woman aged 60-75 years with COVID-19, enrolled during active disease. The genes are TRBV11-2 and TRBJ2-1, with TRBD2 matching 10 bases. The DNA of the CDR3 is TGTGCCAGCAGCCCCGGTCCAGCGGGGGGGGCCAATGAGCAGTTCTTC. Translation gives CASSPGPAGGANEQFF.